The rows below give T cell receptor beta chains drawn from one sample of a study of T-cell reconstitution after alpha-beta-depleted transplantation in children. TCRdb recomputed calls from the PCR reads with MiXCR, one row per CDR3 protein. The top ten clones hold around 4.4% of a sample with approximately 200,000 distinct CDR3 sequences, 6.3% of them seen once. The sequences come from PBMCs, collected before TCRalphabeta/CD19-depleted stem cell transplant. The receptors shown here come from a girl under three years old with combined immunodeficiency, due to receive a stem cell transplant. The CDR3 runs from the conserved cysteine through the conserved F or W. Fields, in order: D gene, V gene, clone size, J gene, CDR3 protein, CDR3 DNA. A D gene is named only where the DNA matches it firmly. The size field is filled for only some rows; it gives once, few, many or a size class.

>-|TRBV15|many|TRBJ1-2
CATSSRVGQGYTF
TGTGCCACCAGCAGCAGGGTAGGTCAAGGCTACACCTTC
>TRBD1|TRBV11-2|many|TRBJ2-1
CASSSHRGSYNEQFF
TGTGCCAGCAGCTCCCACAGGGGATCCTACAATGAGCAGTTCTTC
>-|TRBV15|many|TRBJ2-7
CATSRARTGPYEQYF
TGTGCCACCAGCAGAGCGCGCACCGGGCCGTACGAGCAGTACTTC
>-|TRBV12-3/TRBV12-4|many|TRBJ2-5
CASSVDTEETQYF
TGTGCCAGCAGTGTGGACACCGAAGAGACCCAGTACTTC
>TRBD2|TRBV12-3/TRBV12-4|many|TRBJ2-7
CASSHRLGAPGTSGRSEQYF
TGTGCCAGCAGCCACCGCCTGGGCGCGCCAGGGACTAGCGGGAGGAGCGAGCAGTACTTC
>TRBD1|TRBV27|many|TRBJ2-5
CASSPGTGGRETQYF
TGTGCCAGCAGTCCAGGGACAGGGGGCCGGGAGACCCAGTACTTC
>TRBD1|TRBV5-1|many|TRBJ2-2
CASSEGAVRTGELFF
TGCGCCAGCAGCGAGGGGGCGGTGCGCACCGGGGAGCTGTTTTTT
>-|TRBV25-1|-|TRBJ2-7
CASSAPWGYEQYF
TGTGCCAGCAGTGCTCCGTGGGGGTACGAGCAGTACTTC
>-|TRBV7-6|few|TRBJ2-5
CASSFQSGSSETQYF
TGTGCCAGCAGCTTTCAGTCGGGGTCGAGTGAGACCCAGTACTTC
>-|TRBV29-1|-|TRBJ2-5
CSVVGQGLVPRETQYF
TGCAGCGTCGTTGGGCAGGGATTGGTGCCAAGGGAGACCCAGTACTTC
>TRBD1|TRBV28|many|TRBJ1-2
CASSLGDRGGYTF
TGTGCCAGCAGTTTAGGAGACAGGGGGGGCTACACCTTC
>-|TRBV29-1|many|TRBJ2-7
CKLNVGLGYEQYF
TGCAAACTAAACGTGGGTCTGGGTTACGAGCAGTACTTC
>-|TRBV20-1|few|TRBJ2-1
CSARVRSAVSYNEQFF
TGCAGTGCTAGAGTCAGGAGCGCTGTGTCCTACAATGAGCAGTTCTTC
>-|TRBV29-1|many|TRBJ1-5
CGRGFEGPHHF
TGCGGGAGGGGGTTTGAGGGGCCCCATCATTTT
>-|TRBV5-1|many|TRBJ2-1
CASTRNNEQFF
TGCGCCAGCACCCGCAACAATGAGCAGTTCTTC